Below are 8 T cell receptor beta chains sequenced from a single sample in a study of tumor-infiltrating lymphocytes in localized non-small cell lung cancer. The data were produced by immunoSEQ multiplex PCR, yet TCRdb's version contains in-frame clones alone and is incomplete. The sample has roughly 20,000 clones, around 80% seen once. The sequenced sample consisted of lung tumor tissue. Receptor source: a human donor with non-small cell lung cancer.

A few counts support this clone. The chain has TRBV6-5 and TRBJ2-2, with D perhaps being TRBD1 or TRBD2 (6 bases each). V was shortened by 4 bases and J by 4 bases, with 16 bases between the two germline ends. CDR1 MNHEY and CDR2 SVGAGI come from the germline V gene. This CDR3 comprises 16 residues. DNA of the CDR3: TGTGCCAGCAGTTTTGGAGGGGGGCGTCCCACCGGGGAGCTGTTTTTT. This encodes CASSFGGGRPTGELFF.

The chain combines TRBV7-2 with TRBJ1-4; 8 nucleotides match TRBD1. The junction had 0 bases not matched to a gene; V was cut back by 4 bases and J by 2 bases. Germline values: CDR1 SGHTA, CDR2 FQGNSA. The CDR3 consists of 14 residues. CDR3 amino acids: CASSSGGTNEKLFF. As DNA, the CDR3 is TGTGCCAGCAGCTCAGGGGGCACTAATGAAAAACTGTTTTTT.

The gene calls are TRBV7-2 and TRBJ2-1; no reliable D call. Deletions cut 5 bases from V and 1 base from J, with 12 bases between. The germline CDR1 and CDR2 sequences are SGHTA and FQGNSA. The CDR3 is made up of 15 amino acids. For the CDR3, the DNA is TGTGCCAGCAGCCTAATGTCTGGGTCCTACAATGAGCAGTTCTTC. The encoded protein is CASSLMSGSYNEQFF.

This clone turned up a few times. This chain joins TRBV28 and TRBJ2-7, with a possible D match to TRBD2 (6 bases). The length of the CDR3 is 14 residues. V gave up 3 bases and J gave up 7 bases, with 16 bases separating them. CDR1 and CDR2 (germline): MDHEN, SYDVKM. The CDR3 reads CASSFFRRAGEQYF. CDR3 DNA: TGTGCCAGCAGTTTTTTTCGGAGGGCAGGGGAGCAGTACTTC.

This chain connects TRBV4-2 to TRBJ2-3; 11 bases line up with TRBD2. J lost 4 bases, V lost 4 bases, and 7 bases had no gene match. The CDR3 length is 16 residues. Germline lookup yields CDR1 LGHNA and CDR2 YNFKEQ. The CDR3 nucleotides are TGTGCCAGCAGCCCTCTAATAGCGGGAGGGTCAGATACGCAGTATTTT. Residues: CASSPLIAGGSDTQYF.

The chain uses TRBV7-3 and TRBJ2-1; 8 positions agree with TRBD2. CDR1 and CDR2 (germline): SGHTA, FQGTGA. The ends lost 2 bases at V and 7 bases at J; junction bases unmatched: 7. This CDR3 contains 15 residues. This CDR3 is CASSLVSGSTNEQFF. The CDR3, as DNA: TGTGCCAGCAGCTTAGTCAGCGGGAGTACTAATGAGCAGTTCTTC.

The rearrangement links TRBV19 to TRBJ1-1; no definite D call. The germline V gene encodes CDR1 LNHDA and CDR2 SQIVND (reference sequence). V dropped 3 bases and J dropped 0 bases, with 5 bases sitting between them. The CDR3 length is 13 residues. As DNA, the CDR3 is TGTGCCAGTAGTATGCAGATGAACACTGAAGCTTTCTTT. As protein: CASSMQMNTEAFF.

The chain couples TRBV13 to TRBJ1-4; possibly TRBD1 for D (6 bases). Germline CDR1 reads PRHDT; CDR2 reads FYEKMQ (reference sequence). V lost 6 bases to trimming and J lost 7 bases, with 21 bases between them. This CDR3 has 16 residues. Here the CDR3 DNA reads TGTGCCAGCAGTCATCAGTTCTCGGGGGGCACTGAAAAACTGTTTTTT. This encodes CASSHQFSGGTEKLFF.